A selection of T cell receptor beta chains follows, all from one sample in a study of tumor T cells in aggressive B-cell lymphoma. Profiled with immunoSEQ multiplex PCR; TCRdb holds only in-frame clones, not every one. This sample has more than 7,500 clones; roughly four fifths occur once, and the top ten carry approximately 2.7%. The source material was tumor tissue. The receptors derive from an adult with diffuse large B cell lymphoma. Both conserved end residues are trimmed from each CDR3. The order of the fields is V gene, J gene, CDR3 protein.

v_call: TRBV7-3; j_call: TRBJ1-1; cdr3_aa: ASSLLGAETEAF
v_call: TRBV7-9; j_call: TRBJ2-1; cdr3_aa: ASSLVAGLDNEQF
v_call: TRBV6-5; j_call: TRBJ1-1; cdr3_aa: ASKSGGTEAF
v_call: TRBV9; j_call: TRBJ1-3; cdr3_aa: ASTPWGVGNTIY
v_call: TRBV21-1; j_call: TRBJ2-1; cdr3_aa: ASSRKQGAYEQF
v_call: TRBV9; j_call: TRBJ1-3; cdr3_aa: ASSVEDNSGNTIY
v_call: TRBV7-9; j_call: TRBJ2-1; cdr3_aa: ASGGDRDEQF
v_call: TRBV5-1; j_call: TRBJ2-1; cdr3_aa: ASSKVAGGYNEQF
v_call: TRBV19; j_call: TRBJ2-1; cdr3_aa: ASSPLAGGPINEQF
v_call: TRBV7-9; j_call: TRBJ1-2; cdr3_aa: ASSWGTGSPNYGYT
v_call: TRBV4-2; j_call: TRBJ1-5; cdr3_aa: ASSQDREPGGNQPQH